Listed here are 25 T cell receptor beta chains from one sample, sequenced in a study of T cell repertoires in cytomegalovirus infection. Using its own MiXCR run on the reads, TCRdb lists one record per CDR3 protein. The sample has about 890,000 distinct CDR3 sequences, 25% to 40% seen once; the top ten hold roughly 12%. For these receptors, no antigen is known. Sequenced here: cultured CD8+ T cells from PBMCs, sampled from culture after CMV antigen stimulation. These receptors were collected from a human donor in good health (CMV status not recorded). Some clones in this sample may be carry-over from other donors' samples.

This clonotype was detected only a few times. The V call is TRBV28, the J call TRBJ2-5, with D maybe TRBD1 (5 bases). Trimming took 5 bases from V and 2 from J, leaving 15 bases between them. Germline V CDR1 and CDR2: MDHEN, SYDVKM. CDR3 length: 15 residues. The CDR3 is CASSPIQEKQETQYF. CDR3 bases: TGTGCCAGCAGTCCGATACAGGAAAAACAAGAGACCCAGTACTTC.

This clonotype was detected a few times. V is TRBV5-6 and J is TRBJ1-6; perhaps TRBD1 as D (5 bases). This CDR3 is 13 amino acids long. Trimming cost V 4 bases and J 11 bases, with 13 bases left between them. CDR1 and CDR2 from the germline V gene are SGHDT and YYEEEE. The CDR3 loop is CASSLGLGAPLHF. The DNA of the CDR3 is TGTGCCAGCAGCCTTGGGTTGGGGGCACCCCTCCACTTT.

The chain recombines TRBV6-5 with TRBJ1-4; D possibly corresponds to TRBD1 (5 bases). The CDR3 has 13 amino acids. The germline V gene has CDR1 MNHEY and CDR2 SVGAGI. With 6 bases removed from V and 10 bases from J, the gap between germline ends came to 15 bases. The CDR3 loop reads CASSPGGVGKLFF. In DNA form, the CDR3 reads TGTGCCAGCAGCCCCGGAGGGGTGGGAAAACTGTTTTTT.

The sample holds a few counts of this clonotype. The CDR3 nucleotides read TGTGCCAGCAGCCAAAAAACAGCCCAGACCAACAATGAGCAGTTCTTC. It encodes CASSQKTAQTNNEQFF. J is TRBJ2-1 and V is TRBV4-2; no reliable D call. V was pared by 2 bases and J by 5 bases, with 16 bases between. This CDR3 spans 16 amino acids. From germline, CDR1 is LGHNA and CDR2 YNFKEQ.

This clonotype was detected a few times. The chain joins TRBV7-9 to TRBJ1-1, with 7 bases aligning to TRBD1. Germline lookup yields CDR1 SEHNR and CDR2 FQNEAQ (reference sequence). The J segment lost 8 bases and the V segment lost 4 bases, leaving 13 bases of the junction unmatched. This CDR3 region has 15 residues. For the CDR3, the DNA is TGTGCCAGCAGCTCCGGGACAGCTGTTATCGTCGAAGCTTTCTTT. This codes for CASSSGTAVIVEAFF.

The chain couples TRBV7-9 to TRBJ2-1; the D is unclear. V lost 0 bases and J lost 0, with 9 bases in between. Germline CDR1 reads SEHNR; CDR2 reads FQNEAQ (reference sequence). CDR3 length: 16 residues. In DNA form, the CDR3 reads TGTGCCAGCAGCTTAGCGTACGGCCGCTCCTACAATGAGCAGTTCTTC. It encodes CASSLAYGRSYNEQFF. Complete variable domain (other parts from reference TRBV7-9 and TRBJ2-1): DTGVSQNPRHKITKRGQNVTFRCDPISEHNRLYWYRQTLGQGPEFLTYFQNEAQLEKSRLLSDRFSAERPKGSFSTLEIQRTEQGDSAMYLCASSLAYGRSYNEQFFGPGTRLTVL.

This clonotype occurred a few times. The chain employs TRBV5-6 and TRBJ2-2; possible D gene TRBD1, 5 bases. This CDR3 contains 16 residues. Looked up from germline, CDR1 is SGHDT and CDR2 is YYEEEE. Trimming removed 0 bases from V and 4 bases from J, with 13 bases in between. The CDR3 here is CASSLAGQGGTGELFF. The CDR3 nucleotides read TGTGCCAGCAGCTTGGCAGGGCAGGGTGGCACCGGGGAGCTGTTTTTT.

The chain employs TRBV27 and TRBJ1-1; D ambiguous. The CDR3 covers 15 residues. The germline V gene has CDR1 MNHEY and CDR2 SMNVEV (reference sequence). Trimming removed 1 base at V and 2 bases at J, with 11 bases between. In nucleotides, the CDR3 is TGTGCCAGCAGTTTATTAGCAGACTACAACACTGAAGCTTTCTTT. Encoded protein: CASSLLADYNTEAFF.

This chain connects TRBV7-3 to TRBJ1-1; 9 bases map to TRBD1. Looked up from germline, CDR1 is SGHTA and CDR2 is FQGTGA. The CDR3 has 15 amino acids. V trimming: 2 bases; J trimming: 6 bases; junction bases outside the gene matches: 7. The DNA of the CDR3 is TGTGCCAGCAGCTTATACCCGGGACAGGGAGCTGAAGCTTTCTTT. Protein: CASSLYPGQGAEAFF.

This clonotype has only a few counts. The CDR3 sequence: CASSVRTSSNTGELFF. The CDR3 coding sequence is TGTGCCAGCAGCGTTAGGACTAGTTCGAACACCGGGGAGCTGTTTTTT. The V call is TRBV9, the J call TRBJ2-2; TRBD2 aligns across 7 bases. V lost 2 bases to trimming and J lost 0 bases; unmatched junction nucleotides: 4. The CDR3 spans 16 residues. Germline V gives CDR1 SGDLS, CDR2 YYNGEE.

There are a few counts of this clonotype. The chain links TRBV6-6 to TRBJ2-7, with D perhaps given as TRBD1 or TRBD2 (5 bases each). Germline V CDR1 and CDR2: MNHNY, SVGAGI (reference sequence). The CDR3 totals 13 residues. The V end was cut by 3 bases, the J end by 3 bases, with 9 bases between. The CDR3 sequence: CASSYRGHYEQYV. CDR3 DNA: TGTGCCAGCAGTTATCGGGGCCACTACGAGCAGTACGTC.

The chain couples TRBV6-6 to TRBJ2-1; TRBD2 agrees at 7 bases. V shed 5 bases, J shed 4 bases, and the junction held 8 bases outside the gene matches. The CDR3 extends over 15 amino acids. Germline CDR1 reads MNHNY; CDR2 reads SVGAGI (reference sequence). CDR3 residues: CASSPFGGEYNEQFF. In nucleotides, the CDR3 is TGTGCCAGCAGTCCCTTTGGGGGGGAATACAATGAGCAGTTCTTC.

In its sample, this clonotype was seen many times. The CDR3 loop is CASSPGGSNQPQHF. CDR3 sequence (DNA): TGTGCCAGCAGCCCCGGAGGTAGCAATCAGCCCCAGCATTTT. V is TRBV27 and J is TRBJ1-5; D unresolved. V was trimmed by 6 bases and J by 0 bases, leaving 9 bases between them. CDR1 and CDR2 (germline): MNHEY, SMNVEV (reference sequence). The CDR3 sequence is 14 residues long.

This clonotype was detected a few times. This chain joins TRBV6-5 and TRBJ1-3; D is ambiguous. This CDR3 contains 15 residues. The V end was cut by 2 bases, the J end by 0 bases, with 8 bases between. The germline gives CDR1 MNHEY, CDR2 SVGAGI. The CDR3: CASSYGHFSGNTIYF. For the CDR3, the DNA is TGTGCCAGCAGTTACGGGCATTTCTCTGGAAACACCATATATTTT.

The chain carries TRBV7-9 and TRBJ1-1; D might be TRBD1 (5 bases). V shed 5 bases and J shed 6 bases, with 13 bases lying between them. Germline V gene lookup returns CDR1 SEHNR and CDR2 FQNEAQ (reference sequence). CDR3 length: 13 amino acids. The CDR3 DNA is TGTGCCAGCAGCCCTAAAGGGGTTCCTGAAGCTTTCTTT. Translating gives CASSPKGVPEAFF.

This clonotype showed up many times. The chain links TRBV7-9 to TRBJ1-1; D not certain. Germline V gene lookup returns CDR1 SEHNR and CDR2 FQNEAQ (reference sequence). The CDR3 consists of 12 residues. Trimming shortened V by 1 base and J by 1 base, and 1 base separated the two germline ends. In nucleotides, the CDR3 is TGTGCCAGCAGCTTAGAGAACACTGAAGCTTTCTTT. Its protein is CASSLENTEAFF.

This clonotype was observed a handful of times. The V and J genes are TRBV4-1 and TRBJ2-1, with D perhaps matching TRBD1 (6 bases). V was trimmed by 3 bases and J by 10 bases, leaving 10 bases between them. Germline CDR1 reads MGHRA; CDR2 reads YSYEKL. The CDR3 consists of 12 residues. The CDR3, as DNA: TGCGCCAGCAGCCAGGACGGACAGGAGCAGTTCTTC. As protein: CASSQDGQEQFF.

As for this clonotype: The conserved phenylalanine or tryptophan normally closing the CDR3 is absent here, so this likely arose from a read error. The chain employs TRBV2 and TRBJ2-3; 10 positions match TRBD2. The ends lost 10 bases at V and 6 bases at J; junction bases unmatched: 13. The CDR3 has 15 residues. Germline loops: CDR1 SNHLY, CDR2 FYNNEI. The DNA of the CDR3 is TGTGCCATTCTCCTACGGGGACTAGCGATGGATACGCAGTATTCT. Protein sequence: CAILLRGLAMDTQYS.

In its sample, this clonotype was seen many times. The chain employs TRBV7-6 and TRBJ2-1; 13 bases align to TRBD2. V gave up 5 bases and J gave up 4 bases; unmatched junction bases: 8. Germline-derived CDR1 and CDR2 are SGHVS and FNYEAQ. CDR3 length: 17 residues. CDR3 amino acids: CASSQRTSGGVYNEQFF. The DNA of the CDR3 is TGTGCCAGCAGCCAACGGACTAGCGGGGGAGTGTACAATGAGCAGTTCTTC.

The genes are TRBV20-1 and TRBJ1-5; D may be TRBD1 (5 bases). Trimming pared 3 bases from V and 2 bases from J, leaving 14 bases between. Per the germline V gene, CDR1 is DFQATT and CDR2 is SNEGSKA (reference sequence). There are 15 residues in the CDR3. CDR3 DNA: TGCAGTGCTAGCCGGGGGGGTGGGGGCAATCAGCCCCAGCATTTT. Translating gives CSASRGGGGNQPQHF.

This clonotype was detected only a few times. The rearrangement uses TRBV7-9 and TRBJ2-3; tentative D call: TRBD2 (5 bases). This CDR3 contains 17 residues. Looked up from germline, CDR1 is SEHNR and CDR2 is FQNEAQ (reference sequence). Between the trimmed V and J ends, which lost 4 bases and 1 base, there was a span of 18 bases. The CDR3: CASSSFVGVRGTDTQYF. CDR3 nucleotides: TGTGCCAGCAGCTCCTTCGTGGGAGTGCGAGGCACAGATACGCAGTATTTT.

The rearrangement links TRBV5-1 to TRBJ1-6; maybe TRBD1 (6 bases). The CDR3 runs to 13 residues. Germline V gives CDR1 SGHRS, CDR2 YFSETQ. V lost 1 base and J 10 bases, leaving 9 bases between the germline ends. The CDR3 sequence: CASSLYQGSPLHF. CDR3 in DNA: TGCGCCAGCAGCTTGTATCAGGGGTCACCCCTCCACTTT.

The genes are TRBV27 and TRBJ2-1; TRBD2 aligns across 8 bases. This CDR3 is 16 amino acids long. Germline-derived CDR1 and CDR2 are MNHEY and SMNVEV (reference sequence). V shed 0 bases and J 5 bases; nucleotides not matched to a gene: 6. The DNA for the CDR3 is TGTGCCAGCAGTTTATCGGGGACTAGTTCCCACAATGAGCAGTTCTTC. Protein product: CASSLSGTSSHNEQFF.

This clonotype has more than one count but fewer than ten. The chain joins TRBV25-1 to TRBJ1-1; D uncertain. CDR1 MGHDK and CDR2 SYGVNS come from the germline V gene. The CDR3 loop spans 14 amino acids. With 0 bases removed from V and 5 bases from J, the gap between germline ends came to 10 bases. DNA for the CDR3: TGTGCCAGCAGTGAATATTGGGGAGGTACTGAAGCTTTCTTT. Protein sequence: CASSEYWGGTEAFF. Full variable domain (remainder filled in from reference TRBV25-1 and TRBJ1-1): EADIYQTPRYLVIGTGKKITLECSQTMGHDKMYWYQQDPGMELHLIHYSYGVNSTEKGDLSSESTVSRIRTEHFPLTLESARPSHTSQYLCASSEYWGGTEAFFGQGTRLTVV.

In this sample, this clonotype turned up a few times. V and J are TRBV11-2 and TRBJ2-7; possible D gene TRBD2, 6 bases. This CDR3 has 17 amino acids. CDR1 is SGHAT and CDR2 is FQNNGV in the germline V gene. V lost 2 bases and J lost 0, with 17 bases in between. CDR3 sequence reads: CASSLWLSGGNSYEQYV. CDR3 sequence (DNA): TGTGCCAGCAGCTTATGGCTTAGCGGAGGAAACTCCTACGAGCAGTACGTC.